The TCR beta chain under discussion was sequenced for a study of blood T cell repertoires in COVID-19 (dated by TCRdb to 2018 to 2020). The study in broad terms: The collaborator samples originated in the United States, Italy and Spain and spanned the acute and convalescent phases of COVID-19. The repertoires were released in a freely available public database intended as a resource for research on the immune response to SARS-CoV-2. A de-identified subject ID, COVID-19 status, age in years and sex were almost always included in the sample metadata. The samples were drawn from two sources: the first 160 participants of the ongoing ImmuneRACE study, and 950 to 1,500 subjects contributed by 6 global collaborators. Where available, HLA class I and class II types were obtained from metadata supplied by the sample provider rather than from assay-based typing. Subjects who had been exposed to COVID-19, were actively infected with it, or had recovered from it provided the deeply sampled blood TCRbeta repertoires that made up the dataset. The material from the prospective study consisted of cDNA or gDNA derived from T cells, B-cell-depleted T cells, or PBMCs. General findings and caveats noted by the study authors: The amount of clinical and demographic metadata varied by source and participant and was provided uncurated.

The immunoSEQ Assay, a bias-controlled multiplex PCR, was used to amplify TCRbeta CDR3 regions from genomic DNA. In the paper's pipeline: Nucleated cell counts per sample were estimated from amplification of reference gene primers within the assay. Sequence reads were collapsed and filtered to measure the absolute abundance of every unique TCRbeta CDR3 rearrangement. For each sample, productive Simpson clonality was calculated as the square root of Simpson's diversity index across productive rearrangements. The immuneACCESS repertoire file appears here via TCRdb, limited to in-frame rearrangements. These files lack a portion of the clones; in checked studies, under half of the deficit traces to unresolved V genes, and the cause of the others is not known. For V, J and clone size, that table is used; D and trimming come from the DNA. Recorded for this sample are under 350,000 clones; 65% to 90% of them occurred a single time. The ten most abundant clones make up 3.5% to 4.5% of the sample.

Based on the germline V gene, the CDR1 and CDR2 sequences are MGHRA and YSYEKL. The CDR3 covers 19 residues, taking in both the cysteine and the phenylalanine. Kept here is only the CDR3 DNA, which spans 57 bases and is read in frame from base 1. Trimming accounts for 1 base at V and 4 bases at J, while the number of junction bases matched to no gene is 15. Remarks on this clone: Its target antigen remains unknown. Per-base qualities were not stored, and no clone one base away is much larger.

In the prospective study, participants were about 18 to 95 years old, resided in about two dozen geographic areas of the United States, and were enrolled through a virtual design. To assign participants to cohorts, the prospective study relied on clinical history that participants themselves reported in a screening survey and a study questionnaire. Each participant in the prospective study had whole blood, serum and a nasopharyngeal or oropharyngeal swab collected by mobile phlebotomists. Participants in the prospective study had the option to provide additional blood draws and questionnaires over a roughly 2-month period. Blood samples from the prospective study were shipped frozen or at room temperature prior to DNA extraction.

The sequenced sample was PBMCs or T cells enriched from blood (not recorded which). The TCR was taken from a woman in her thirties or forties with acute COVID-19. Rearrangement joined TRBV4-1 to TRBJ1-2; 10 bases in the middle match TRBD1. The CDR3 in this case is CASSQAPGQGSLSFYGYTF. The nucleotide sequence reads TGCGCCAGCAGCCAAGCGCCGGGACAGGGGTCCCTTAGCTTCTATGGCTACACCTTC.